This T cell receptor (beta chain) was recovered during a study of blood T cell repertoires in COVID-19. For the study at large: There were acute and convalescent COVID-19 samples, and they came from the United States, Italy and Spain. From T cells, B-cell-depleted T cells, or PBMCs came the material, which was cDNA or gDNA.

V lost 6 bases, J lost 2 bases, and 13 bases lay in between. This CDR3 spans 14 amino acids. CDR1 and CDR2 (germline): MNHEY, SVGAGI. This clone occurred a few times. Profiled with immunoSEQ multiplex PCR; TCRdb holds only in-frame clones, not every one. The sample has about 42,000 clones; about 78% are singletons. The chain links TRBV6-5 to TRBJ1-2, with D maybe TRBD1 (6 bases). The TCR comes from a man between 65 and 80 years old with active or convalescent COVID-19. What was sequenced was peripheral blood. CDR3 protein: CASRPGQGNYGYTF. The CDR3 DNA reads TGTGCCAGCAGACCGGGACAAGGGAACTATGGCTACACCTTC.